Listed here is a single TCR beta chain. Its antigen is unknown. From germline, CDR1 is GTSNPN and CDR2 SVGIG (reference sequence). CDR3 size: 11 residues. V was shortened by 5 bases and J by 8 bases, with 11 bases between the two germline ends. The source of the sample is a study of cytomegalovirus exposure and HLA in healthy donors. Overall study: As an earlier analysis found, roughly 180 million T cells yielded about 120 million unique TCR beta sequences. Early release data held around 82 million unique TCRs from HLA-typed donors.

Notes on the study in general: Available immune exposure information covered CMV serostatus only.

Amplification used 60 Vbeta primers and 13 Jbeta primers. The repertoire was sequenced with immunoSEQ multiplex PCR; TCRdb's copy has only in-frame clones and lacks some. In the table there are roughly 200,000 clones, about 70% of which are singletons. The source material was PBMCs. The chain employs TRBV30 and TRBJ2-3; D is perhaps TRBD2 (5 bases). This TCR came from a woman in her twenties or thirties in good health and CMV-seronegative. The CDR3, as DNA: TGTGCCTGGGGGCTCGAGGGTACGCAGTATTTT. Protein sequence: CAWGLEGTQYF.